Below, 21 T cell receptor beta chains from the same sample are listed, as sequenced in a study of shared clonotypes between healthy human individuals. TCRdb's copy holds only in-frame clones and misses some; the assay was immunoSEQ multiplex PCR. Of roughly 2.2 million clones in the sample, 85% to 95% were seen once. The sequenced sample consisted of naive CD4+ T cells from PBMCs. Sample subset: CD45RA+ positively selected. These TCRs come from a man aged 18 to 35 in good health. Some clones in this sample may be carry-over from other donors' samples.

The rearrangement uses TRBV28 and TRBJ1-3; D unclear. V lost 3 bases and J 4 bases, leaving 10 bases between the germline ends. The V gene's germline CDR1 is MDHEN and CDR2 SYDVKM. The CDR3 runs to 14 residues. The CDR3 is CASSFVYRGNTIYF. CDR3 DNA: TGTGCCAGCAGTTTTGTCTATCGCGGAAACACCATATATTTT.

This rearrangement joins TRBV5-1 to TRBJ2-7; a weak D match, TRBD1 (5 bases). Per germline, CDR1 SGHRS and CDR2 YFSETQ. The CDR3 is 14 residues long. V was clipped by 7 bases and J by 0 bases, with 14 bases between them. The DNA of the CDR3 is TGCGCCAGCCGGACACTCGAAAACTCCTACGAGCAGTACTTC. Translation gives CASRTLENSYEQYF.

The chain is built from TRBV14 and TRBJ2-3; no clear D. The V gene lost 4 bases and the J gene lost 11 bases, with 19 bases spanning the gap. Germline values: CDR1 SGHDN, CDR2 FVKESK. CDR3 size: 14 residues. The DNA of the CDR3 is TGTGCCAGCAGCCCCTACGGCCTCACCTCGGGGCAGTATTTT. This codes for CASSPYGLTSGQYF.

The chain links TRBV2 to TRBJ2-3; TRBD1 aligns across 10 bases. This CDR3 is 14 amino acids long. Germline V gives CDR1 SNHLY, CDR2 FYNNEI. After removal of 4 bases from V and 4 bases from J, the junction contained 2 bases not matched to a gene. CDR3 residues: CASSGQGAADTQYF. The CDR3 coding sequence is TGTGCCAGCAGTGGACAGGGGGCCGCAGATACGCAGTATTTT.

The gene calls are TRBV2 and TRBJ1-5, with unresolved D. The CDR3 runs to 14 residues. Trimming cost V 4 bases and J 0 bases, with 7 bases left between them. CDR1 and CDR2 from the germline V gene are SNHLY and FYNNEI. The CDR3, as DNA: TGTGCCAGCAGTGGGGCTCATAGCAATCAGCCCCAGCATTTT. Protein sequence: CASSGAHSNQPQHF.

This clone was counted between two and nine times. CDR3 protein: CASSVASGTAQHF. The CDR3 nucleotides are TGTGCCAGCAGCGTAGCTAGCGGAACGGCCCAGCATTTT. The chain joins TRBV9 to TRBJ1-5; unclear D gene. V was trimmed by 0 bases and J by 11 bases, leaving 12 bases between them. The CDR3 sequence is 13 residues long. Per germline, CDR1 SGDLS and CDR2 YYNGEE. Based on the CDR3 plus reference TRBV9 and TRBJ1-5, the full variable domain is DSGVTQTPKHLITATGQRVTLRCSPRSGDLSVYWYQQSLDQGLQFLIQYYNGEERAKGNILERFSAQQFPDLHSELNLSSLELGDSALYFCASSVASGTAQHFGDGTRLSIL.

The chain employs TRBV10-2 and TRBJ1-3, with D unresolved. The V gene's germline CDR1 is WSHSY and CDR2 SAAADI. CDR3 size: 11 residues. Trimming shortened V by 7 bases and J by 8 bases, and 9 bases separated the two germline ends. The CDR3 loop is CASIGGDTIYF. CDR3 sequence (DNA): TGCGCCAGCATCGGAGGAGACACCATATATTTT.

The rearrangement joins TRBV4-1 to TRBJ2-4; TRBD2 matches 12 bases. Germline V gene sequence: CDR1 MGHRA, CDR2 YSYEKL. Trimming removed 8 bases from V and 2 bases from J; junction bases left unmatched: 10. This CDR3 has 17 amino acids. The chain's CDR3 is CASSSSSGRVSKNIQYF. For the CDR3, the DNA is TGCGCCAGCTCTAGTTCTAGCGGGAGGGTATCCAAAAACATTCAGTACTTC.

The chain employs TRBV5-4 and TRBJ2-3; TRBD1 is a possible D gene (5 bases). The V end lost 0 bases, the J end lost 0 bases, and 8 bases lay between the germline ends. CDR3 length: 15 amino acids. Germline CDR1 reads SGHNT; CDR2 reads YYREEE (reference sequence). In nucleotides, the CDR3 is TGTGCCAGCAGCTTGGCTCGACAGAGCACAGATACGCAGTATTTT. Amino acid sequence: CASSLARQSTDTQYF.

The V gene is TRBV5-4, the J gene TRBJ2-3; D perhaps matches TRBD1 (5 bases). This CDR3 contains 14 residues. Germline V gene data show CDR1 as SGHNT and CDR2 as YYREEE (reference sequence). V lost 2 bases and J 5 bases, leaving 12 bases between the germline ends. CDR3 bases: TGTGCCAGCAGCTTAGGGGCCAGGGAAGATACGCAGTATTTT. Protein sequence: CASSLGAREDTQYF. Full variable domain (missing parts from reference TRBV5-4 and TRBJ2-3): ETGVTQSPTHLIKTRGQQVTLRCSSQSGHNTVSWYQQALGQGPQFIFQYYREEENGRGNFPPRFSGLQFPNYSSELNVNALELDDSALYLCASSLGAREDTQYFGPGTRLTVL.

The genes are TRBV11-3 and TRBJ2-3; D is uncertain. The CDR3 has 14 residues. Germline loops: CDR1 SGHNT, CDR2 YENEEA. V was cut by 0 bases and J by 0 bases, with 4 bases left in between. The chain's CDR3 is CASSLDSSTDTQYF. The CDR3 DNA is TGTGCCAGCAGCTTAGACAGCAGCACAGATACGCAGTATTTT. The variable domain in full, completed from reference TRBV11-3 and TRBJ2-3, reads EAGVVQSPRYKIIEKKQPVAFWCNPISGHNTLYWYLQNLGQGPELLIRYENEEAVDDSQLPKDRFSAERLKGVDSTLKIQPAELGDSAVYLCASSLDSSTDTQYFGPGTRLTVL.

The chain combines TRBV7-2 with TRBJ2-5, with 9 bases identical to TRBD2. This CDR3 is 14 amino acids long. Germline values: CDR1 SGHTA, CDR2 FQGNSA. The ends lost 2 bases at V and 4 bases at J; junction bases unmatched: 2. CDR3 loop: CASSLFSGRETQYF. In nucleotides, the CDR3 is TGTGCCAGCAGCTTATTTAGCGGGAGAGAGACCCAGTACTTC.

The chain carries TRBV4-3 and TRBJ2-2; tentative D call: TRBD2 (5 bases). Germline assignment: CDR1 LGHNA and CDR2 YSLEER. There are 15 residues in the CDR3. The ends were cut back, 0 bases at V and 6 bases at J, with 11 bases in the middle. CDR3 region: CASSQDWRIAGELFF. CDR3 coding DNA: TGCGCCAGCAGCCAAGACTGGAGGATTGCCGGGGAGCTGTTTTTT.

The chain joins TRBV4-1 to TRBJ1-1; tentatively, D is TRBD1 (6 bases). The CDR3 runs to 16 residues. V dropped 4 bases and J dropped 4 bases, with 19 bases sitting between them. CDR1 is MGHRA and CDR2 is YSYEKL in the germline V gene. The CDR3: CASSPPGAGGFTEAFF. CDR3 DNA sequence: TGCGCCAGCAGCCCCCCCGGAGCGGGGGGCTTCACTGAAGCTTTCTTT.

As regards this clone: A junction end diverges from the germline sequence, so it may reflect a read error. V is TRBV19 and J is TRBJ2-2; D gene unclear. CDR1 and CDR2 from the germline V gene are LNHDA and SQIVND (reference sequence). The length of the CDR3 is 12 residues. CDR3 region: CVSTSYTGELFF. CDR3 bases: TGTGTCAGTACCTCCTACACCGGGGAGCTGTTTTTT.

The V and J genes are TRBV10-1 and TRBJ1-1; no clear D. This CDR3 is built from 14 residues. Per the germline V gene, CDR1 is WNHNN and CDR2 is SYGVQD (reference sequence). Trimming left V 7 bases short and J 1 base short, with 13 bases between. The CDR3 is CASKTRHTNTEAFF. CDR3 nucleotide sequence: TGCGCCAGCAAAACCCGACACACGAACACTGAAGCTTTCTTT.

The chain combines TRBV6-6 with TRBJ2-5, with D unresolved. The CDR3 extends over 14 amino acids. CDR1 MNHNY and CDR2 SVGAGI come from the germline V gene (reference sequence). DNA for the CDR3: TGTGCTTATAGAAAGGACCTAGGTGGGGAGACCCAGTACTTC. It codes for CAYRKDLGGETQYF.

V usage is TRBV9 and J usage is TRBJ1-5, with D possibly TRBD1 on 6 matching bases. Trimming took 2 bases from V and 7 from J, leaving 13 bases between them. Germline V gives CDR1 SGDLS, CDR2 YYNGEE. This CDR3 has 14 residues. The chain's CDR3 is CASSVGLQGQPQHF. CDR3 nucleotides: TGTGCCAGCAGCGTGGGCCTACAGGGACAGCCCCAGCATTTT.

For the CDR3, the DNA is TGTGCCAGCAGCCCGGACGGCGCAACCAGAGATACGCAGTATTTT. Protein sequence: CASSPDGATRDTQYF. J is TRBJ2-3 and V is TRBV7-8, with D uncertain. Germline CDR1 SGHVS, CDR2 FQNEAQ. V was cut by 5 bases and J by 5 bases, with 17 bases left in between. The CDR3 spans 15 residues.

The chain joins TRBV5-1 to TRBJ1-2; no clear D gene. The V end lost 3 bases, the J end lost 4 bases, and 10 bases lay between the germline ends. This CDR3 has 13 residues. CDR1 and CDR2 (germline): SGHRS, YFSETQ. CDR3 nucleotide sequence: TGCGCCAGCAGCTCCTCGACGGGCTATGGCTACACCTTC. Amino acids: CASSSSTGYGYTF.

V gene TRBV27 combines with J gene TRBJ2-5, with D perhaps matching TRBD1 or TRBD2 (5 bases each). Germline V CDR1 and CDR2: MNHEY, SMNVEV (reference sequence). The CDR3 has 14 amino acids. V dropped 6 bases and J dropped 0 bases, with 11 bases sitting between them. This chain's CDR3 is CASSPWGYQETQYF. The CDR3 DNA follows: TGTGCCAGCAGCCCCTGGGGGTACCAAGAGACCCAGTACTTC.